One and the same sample provided the 2 T cell receptor beta chains below, sequenced in a study of blood T cell repertoires in COVID-19. Profiled with immunoSEQ multiplex PCR; TCRdb holds only in-frame clones, not every one. The data hold 400,000 to 500,000 clones, with 86% observed a single time. What was sequenced was peripheral blood. These receptors all stem from a woman aged 30 to 39 with active or convalescent COVID-19.

V is TRBV9 and J is TRBJ2-7, with 9 nucleotides matching TRBD2. The V segment lost 0 bases and the J segment 2 bases; nucleotides outside the gene matches: 3. Germline V lookup: CDR1 SGDLS, CDR2 YYNGEE. The CDR3 spans 15 residues. The CDR3 sequence: CASSVGLAGTYEQYF. The CDR3, as DNA: TGTGCCAGCAGCGTAGGTCTAGCGGGGACCTACGAGCAGTACTTC. The full variable domain, completed using reference TRBV9 and TRBJ2-7, is DSGVTQTPKHLITATGQRVTLRCSPRSGDLSVYWYQQSLDQGLQFLIQYYNGEERAKGNILERFSAQQFPDLHSELNLSSLELGDSALYFCASSVGLAGTYEQYFGPGTRLTVT.

This clone was picked up a small number of times. This chain links TRBV2 with TRBJ1-4; D gene uncertain. CDR3 size: 13 residues. Germline assignment: CDR1 SNHLY and CDR2 FYNNEI. The V end lost 5 bases, the J end lost 1 base, and 5 bases lay between the germline ends. CDR3 residues: CASSRETNEKLFF. DNA of the CDR3: TGTGCCAGCAGTCGGGAAACTAATGAAAAACTGTTTTTT.